This entry concerns a single T cell receptor (beta chain). The specificity of this receptor is unknown. No much larger clone is present one base from it, and per-base qualities are unavailable. This sample is part of a study of brain T cells in children with intractable seizures listed by TCRdb under 2021. A note on the overall study: As a first screen for immune gene transcripts, resected brain tissue from 50 or so pediatric epilepsy surgery cases was run on a NanoString immunology panel. About 70% of the 12 selected surgery cases also had pre-surgery blood sequenced, which left four cases with brain tissue only. Results the study describes overall, beyond this receptor: Viral specificity was inferred solely from CDR3 sequence similarity, and the HCMV serostatus of the patients was not known. Because sequencing depth differed between pre- and post-surgery blood, the absence of clones from the pre-surgery sample may reflect undersampling.

TCR beta chain sequences were generated from genomic DNA using the immunoSEQ assay. The paper's data handling went like this. CDR3 sequences that did not begin with the conserved framework cysteine at position 104 were removed manually. To get clonality, the normalized Shannon's Diversity Index was subtracted from one, giving values from 0 (maximal diversity) to 1 (oligoclonal). Chi-squared comparison-of-proportions tests were used to check whether the frequency of the same CDR3 differed between samples, for example brain versus blood. Public clonotypes were found through immuneACCESS searches, while the VDJdb browser was used to judge similarity to known antiviral clonotypes. TCRdb's version of the immuneACCESS table is confined to in-frame rearrangements and falls short of the full clone set. An unresolved V gene accounts for under half of the shortfall where checked; the remainder is of unknown origin. V, J and clone size reflect that table, while D and trimming were determined from the DNA. Here the sample has approximately 23,000 clones; 94% occur a single time. Jointly, the top ten make up roughly 6.7% of the sample.

Relative to germline, V is missing 0 bases and J is missing 5 bases, with 6 bases of the junction outside any gene match. Spanning cysteine to phenylalanine, the CDR3 consists of 16 amino acids. The kept DNA is CDR3 alone, 48 bases in frame from the first base. CDR1 and CDR2 are read off the germline V gene as SGDLS and YYNGEE. The time point tag for this specimen amounts to: resected brain tissue, or blood drawn just prior to surgery. Surgery cases with the highest brain T cell transcript signatures were selected for TCR beta chain sequencing of brain tissue and, where available, blood. Before surgery, patients had received at least one anti-epileptic drug. The TCR-sequenced patients were children whose drug-resistant epilepsy was caused by tuberous sclerosis complex, focal cortical dysplasia, Rasmussen encephalitis or hemimegalencephaly. Blood samples were collected immediately before the epilepsy surgery. The Monarch genomic DNA purification kit was used to extract bulk genomic DNA from unsorted brain tissue and from whole blood.

The chain is encoded by TRBV9 joined to TRBJ2-1, with 9 bases aligning to TRBD2. The clonotype originates from a boy aged 10-17 years with focal cortical dysplasia and intractable seizures. This specimen consisted of peripheral blood, obtained at surgery. The nucleotide sequence reads as follows: TGTGCCAGCAGCGTAGCTGTGACTAGCGGTAACAATGAGCAGTTCTTC. It translates to CASSVAVTSGNNEQFF. This CDR3, with the reference TRBV9 and TRBJ2-1 proteins standing in past its ends, gives the full variable domain DSGVTQTPKHLITATGQRVTLRCSPRSGDLSVYWYQQSLDQGLQFLIQYYNGEERAKGNILERFSAQQFPDLHSELNLSSLELGDSALYFCASSVAVTSGNNEQFFGPGTRLTVL.